This entry describes one T cell receptor beta chain. What it binds is unknown. The PCR ran on 60 Vbeta and 13 Jbeta primers. TCRdb's copy holds only in-frame clones and misses some; the assay was immunoSEQ multiplex PCR. The sample includes over 80,000 clones, roughly 79% of them seen just once. Trimming stripped 5 bases from V and 1 base from J, with 12 bases between. Germline V gives CDR1 MDHEN, CDR2 SYDVKM. The CDR3 is made up of 15 amino acids. This record belongs to a study of cytomegalovirus exposure and HLA in healthy donors. Overall study: Falling in the Caucasian-associated ancestry cluster were about 83% of approximately 410 genotyped donors.

Study-wide findings and caveats: HLA allele associations emerged for roughly 16,000 TCR beta sequences in a later analysis, at 0.05 false discovery rate. By HLA locus, TCR association rates varied in a later analysis, with DRB1 showing the most and HLA-C the fewest.

V is TRBV28 and J is TRBJ1-3; no firm D call. Material for sequencing was PBMCs. This TCR came from a female donor in good health and CMV-seropositive. This CDR3 is CASSVGRESGNTIYF. The CDR3, as DNA: TGTGCCAGCAGTGTGGGGAGAGAATCTGGAAACACCATATATTTT.